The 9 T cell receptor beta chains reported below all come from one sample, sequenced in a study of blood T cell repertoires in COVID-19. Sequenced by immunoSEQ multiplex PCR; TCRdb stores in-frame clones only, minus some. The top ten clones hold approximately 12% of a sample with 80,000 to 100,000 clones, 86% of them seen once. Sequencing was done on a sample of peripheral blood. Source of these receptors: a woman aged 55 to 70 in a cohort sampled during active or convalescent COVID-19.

For the CDR3, the DNA is TGTGCCAGTAGTATTCCCAGGCAACTAGCGGACAAAAACATTCAGTACTTC. Protein product: CASSIPRQLADKNIQYF. The chain uses TRBV19 and TRBJ2-4, with 8 bases that match TRBD2. CDR1 is LNHDA and CDR2 is SQIVND in the germline V gene (reference sequence). Unmatched junction bases numbered 10, after V lost 3 bases and J lost 3 bases. The CDR3 runs 17 residues. Together with reference TRBV19 and TRBJ2-4, the CDR3 gives the full variable domain: DGGITQSPKYLFRKEGQNVTLSCEQNLNHDAMYWYRQDPGQGLRLIYYSQIVNDFQKGDIAEGYSVSREKKESFPLTVTSAQKNPTAFYLCASSIPRQLADKNIQYFGAGTRLSVL.

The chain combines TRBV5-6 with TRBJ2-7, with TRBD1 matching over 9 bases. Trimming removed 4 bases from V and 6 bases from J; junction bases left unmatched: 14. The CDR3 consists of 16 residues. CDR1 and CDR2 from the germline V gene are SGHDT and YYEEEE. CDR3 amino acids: CASSTAKQGAPPEQYF. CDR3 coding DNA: TGTGCCAGCAGCACCGCAAAACAGGGGGCGCCCCCCGAGCAGTACTTC.

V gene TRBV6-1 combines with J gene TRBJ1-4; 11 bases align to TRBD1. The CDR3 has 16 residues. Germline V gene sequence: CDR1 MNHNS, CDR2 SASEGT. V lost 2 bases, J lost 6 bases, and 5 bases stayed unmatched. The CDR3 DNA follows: TGTGCCAGCAGTGAATATTGGGGACAGGGGGATGAAAAACTGTTTTTT. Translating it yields CASSEYWGQGDEKLFF.

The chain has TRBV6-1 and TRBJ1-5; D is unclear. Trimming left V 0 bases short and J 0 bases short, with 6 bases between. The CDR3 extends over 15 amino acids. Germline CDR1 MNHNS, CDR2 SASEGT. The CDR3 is CASSEAPYSNQPQHF. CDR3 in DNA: TGTGCCAGCAGTGAAGCGCCCTATAGCAATCAGCCCCAGCATTTT.

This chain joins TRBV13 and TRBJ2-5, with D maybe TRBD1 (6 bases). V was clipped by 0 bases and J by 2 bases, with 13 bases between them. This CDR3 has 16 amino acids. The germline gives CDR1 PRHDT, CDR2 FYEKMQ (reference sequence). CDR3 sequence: CASSLGPGQGQETQYF. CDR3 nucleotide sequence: TGTGCCAGCAGCTTAGGTCCAGGGCAGGGGCAAGAGACCCAGTACTTC.

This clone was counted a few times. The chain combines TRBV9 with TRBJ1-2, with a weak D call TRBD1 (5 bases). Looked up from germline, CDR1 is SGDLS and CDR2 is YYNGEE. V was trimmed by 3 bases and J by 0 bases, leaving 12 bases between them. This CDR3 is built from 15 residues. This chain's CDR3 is CASSERGHPNYGYTF. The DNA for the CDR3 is TGTGCCAGCAGCGAACGCGGACATCCTAACTATGGCTACACCTTC.

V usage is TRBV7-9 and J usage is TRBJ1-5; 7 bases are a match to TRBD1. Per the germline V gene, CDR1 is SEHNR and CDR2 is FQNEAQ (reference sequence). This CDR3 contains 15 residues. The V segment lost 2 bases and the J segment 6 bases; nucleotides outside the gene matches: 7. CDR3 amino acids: CASSLPRQGSQPQHF. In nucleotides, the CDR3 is TGTGCCAGCAGCTTACCTCGACAGGGAAGTCAGCCCCAGCATTTT.

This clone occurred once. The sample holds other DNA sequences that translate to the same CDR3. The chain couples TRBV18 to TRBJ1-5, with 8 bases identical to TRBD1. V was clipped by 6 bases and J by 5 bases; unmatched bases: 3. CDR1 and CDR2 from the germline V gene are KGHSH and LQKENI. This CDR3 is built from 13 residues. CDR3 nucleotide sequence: TGTGCCAGCTCGCCGACAGGGGATCAGCCCCAGCATTTT. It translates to CASSPTGDQPQHF.

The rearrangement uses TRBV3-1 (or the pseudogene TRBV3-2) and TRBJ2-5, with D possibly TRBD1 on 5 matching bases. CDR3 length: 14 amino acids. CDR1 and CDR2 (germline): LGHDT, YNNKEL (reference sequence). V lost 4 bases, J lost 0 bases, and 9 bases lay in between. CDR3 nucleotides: TGTGCCAGCAGCCGAAGACAGAACCAAGAGACCCAGTACTTC. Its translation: CASSRRQNQETQYF.